This T cell receptor (beta chain) was profiled in a study of human T cells and chemical hapten exposure. The study's findings and limits: TCRs exceeding a frequency of 1 in 1000 stayed unchanged under DPC sensitization. With alopecia, donors may have immune responses unlike healthy people's.

V was cut by 8 bases and J by 4 bases, with 20 bases left in between. The length of the CDR3 is 15 residues. Per germline, CDR1 MDHEN and CDR2 SYDVKM. Time point of the sample: patch test 1, 2 weeks after DPC sensitization. Treatment meaning: therapeutic diphenylcyclopropenone sensitization with weekly scalp DPC. Authors' data handling: Per-sample TCR counts ranged from about 23,224 to 750,000, median around 100,000. TCRdb recomputed calls from the RACE reads with MiXCR, one row per CDR3 protein. TCRdb, rather than the study authors, made the V and J calls. The sample consists of about 82,000 distinct CDR3 sequences, roughly a tenth of them appearing once. Comments on this clonotype: Its matching antigen is unknown.

This sequence joins TRBV28 and TRBJ2-5; D unclear. The input for sequencing was whole blood, taken in connection with sensitization to the hapten diphenylcyclopropenone (DPC). This sequence originates from a woman aged 50 to 60 with alopecia areata. Some clones in this sample may be carry-over from other donors' samples. CDR3 region: CASASRYPNSETQYF. Written as DNA, the CDR3 is TGTGCCAGCGCAAGCAGGTATCCCAATTCAGAGACCCAGTACTTC.